These T cell receptor beta chains were read from a single sample in a study of neurological immune-mediated disorders. TCRdb called the 5' RACE reads again in MiXCR, with one record for every CDR3 protein. The repertoire includes about 95,000 distinct CDR3 sequences, around 3.4% of them detected once, and around 6% sits in the top ten. The specimen was PBMCs. These receptors originate from a woman aged 18-29 years with multiple sclerosis. Each CDR3 is given with its conserved first and last residue. The D gene is left open where the match is weak. The size of a clone is reported for some rows only, either as once, few or many, or as a class for expanded clones.

d_call	v_call	j_call	clone_size	cdr3_aa	cdr3_nt
TRBD1	TRBV7-2	TRBJ2-3	many	CASSMLTGTQYF	TGTGCCAGCAGCATGTTGACAGGGACGCAGTATTTT
.	TRBV12-3/TRBV12-4	TRBJ2-3	.	CASSLSAYTDTQYF	TGTGCCAGCAGTCTTAGTGCATACACAGATACGCAGTATTTT
TRBD1	TRBV9	TRBJ2-2	many	CASSADRETGELFF	TGTGCCAGCAGCGCTGACAGGGAAACCGGGGAGCTGTTTTTT
TRBD1	TRBV12-3/TRBV12-4	TRBJ1-4	many	CASSPRGQGDEKLFF	TGTGCCAGCAGTCCTCGCGGACAGGGTGATGAAAAACTGTTTTTT
TRBD1	TRBV6-5	TRBJ2-7	many	CASSYSGGTGGDEQYF	TGTGCCAGCAGTTACTCGGGCGGGACAGGGGGCGACGAGCAGTACTTC
TRBD2	TRBV7-3	TRBJ2-7	many	CASSQYSSGTSGYEQYF	TGTGCCAGCAGCCAATATTCCTCCGGGACTAGCGGCTACGAGCAGTACTTC
.	TRBV7-2	TRBJ2-7	many	CASSFRGRNAYEQYF	TGTGCCAGCAGCTTTAGAGGTCGGAACGCCTACGAGCAGTACTTC
TRBD2	TRBV12-3/TRBV12-4	TRBJ2-3	many	CASSSSSGGYLSTDTQYF	TGTGCCAGCAGTTCTTCTAGCGGGGGGTACCTTAGCACAGATACGCAGTATTTT
TRBD1	TRBV10-3	TRBJ1-1	many	CAISEGGDRGLRTEAFF	TGTGCCATCAGTGAGGGAGGAGACAGGGGGCTTCGCACTGAAGCTTTCTTT
TRBD2	TRBV5-1	TRBJ2-7	few	CASSLSTSGYEQYF	TGCGCCAGCAGCTTGTCCACTAGCGGGTACGAGCAGTACTTC
.	TRBV6-2/TRBV6-3	TRBJ2-3	many	CASSYSRLAGPTDTQYF	TGTGCCAGCAGTTACTCGAGGCTAGCAGGGCCCACAGATACGCAGTATTTT
.	TRBV30	TRBJ1-6	many	CAWSKSVRGSPLHF	TGTGCCTGGAGTAAATCCGTGAGGGGTTCACCCCTCCACTTT
.	TRBV20-1	TRBJ1-1	many	CSARDQGKNTEAFF	TGCAGTGCTAGAGATCAAGGGAAGAACACTGAAGCTTTCTTT
.	TRBV7-2	TRBJ2-1	many	CASSLRDFSGDEQFF	TGTGCCAGCAGCCTCCGGGACTTCAGTGGGGATGAGCAGTTCTTC
TRBD1	TRBV12-3/TRBV12-4	TRBJ1-5	many	CASSLGQGGVGQPQHF	TGTGCCAGCAGTTTGGGACAGGGAGGTGTAGGCCAGCCCCAGCATTTT
TRBD2	TRBV7-7	TRBJ2-1	many	CASSPFSGRALNEQFF	TGTGCTAGCAGCCCCTTTAGCGGGAGGGCCCTTAATGAGCAGTTCTTC
.	TRBV7-2	TRBJ1-2	few	CASSLAGRANYGYTF	TGTGCCAGCAGCTTAGCGGGAAGAGCTAACTATGGCTACACCTTC
.	TRBV3-1	TRBJ2-3	many	CASSQVTSSDTQYF	TGTGCCAGCAGCCAAGTCACCTCATCAGATACGCAGTATTTT
.	TRBV5-1	TRBJ1-2	many	CASSLAGGVDYGYTF	TGCGCCAGCAGCTTGGCCGGCGGGGTGGACTATGGCTACACCTTC
.	TRBV28	TRBJ1-5	many	CAVMGNGQPQHF	TGTGCCGTGATGGGAAATGGACAGCCCCAGCATTTT
.	TRBV11-2	TRBJ1-1	many	CASSLTRITRYRFTEAFF	TGTGCCAGCAGCTTAACTCGCATAACGAGGTATCGGTTCACTGAAGCTTTCTTT
.	TRBV5-6	TRBJ1-2	many	CASSTYNRDPGGYTF	TGTGCCAGCAGCACCTACAACCGGGATCCCGGCGGCTACACCTTC
.	TRBV10-3	TRBJ2-3	many	CAITDPSRTSTDTQYF	TGTGCCATCACCGACCCCTCACGAACTAGCACAGATACGCAGTATTTT
.	TRBV10-3	TRBJ1-1	.	CAISFGDTNTEAFF	TGTGCCATCAGTTTCGGTGACACGAACACTGAAGCTTTCTTT
TRBD2	TRBV25-1	TRBJ2-1	many	CASSELGSGRGRVNEQFF	TGTGCCAGCAGTGAATTGGGTTCGGGCAGAGGGAGGGTGAATGAGCAGTTCTTC
TRBD1	TRBV20-1	TRBJ1-2	many	CSARGPTGSGYTF	TGCAGTGCTAGAGGGCCGACAGGGAGCGGCTACACCTTC
.	TRBV7-2	TRBJ1-1	many	CASSLNRESGSEAFF	TGTGCCAGCAGCTTAAATAGGGAGTCGGGATCTGAAGCTTTCTTT
.	TRBV20-1	TRBJ1-5	many	CSARDFGGAHDQPQHF	TGCAGTGCTAGAGATTTCGGTGGCGCCCACGATCAGCCCCAGCATTTT
TRBD1	TRBV12-3/TRBV12-4	TRBJ2-3	many	CASSLAGQGTDTQYF	TGTGCCAGCAGTTTAGCGGGACAGGGGACAGATACGCAGTATTTT
TRBD1	TRBV11-2	TRBJ1-1	many	CASSGGTGANTEAFF	TGTGCCAGCAGCGGAGGGACAGGGGCCAACACTGAAGCTTTCTTT
TRBD1	TRBV20-1	TRBJ1-5	many	CSARDIRQGDDSNQPQHF	TGCAGTGCTAGAGATATACGGCAGGGGGATGATAGCAATCAGCCCCAGCATTTT
.	TRBV7-9	TRBJ1-2	few	CASSSFGYTF	TGTGCCAGCAGCTCCTTCGGCTACACCTTC
.	TRBV20-1	TRBJ2-7	few	CSARDPRVTYEQYF	TGCAGTGCTAGAGATCCGCGGGTTACCTACGAGCAGTACTTC
TRBD1	TRBV30	TRBJ1-1	many	CARRQGGTEAFF	TGTGCCCGGCGACAGGGAGGGACTGAAGCTTTCTTT
.	TRBV11-2	TRBJ2-3	many	CASSPGPTGEDTQYF	TGTGCCAGCAGCCCCGGACCCACGGGAGAAGATACGCAGTATTTT
.	TRBV28	TRBJ1-2	.	CVSSLRTATYGYTF	TGTGTCAGCAGTTTACGGACAGCTACTTATGGCTACACCTTC
.	TRBV7-9	TRBJ2-3	many	CASSPLSTDTQYF	TGTGCCAGCAGCCCCTTGAGCACAGATACGCAGTATTTT
TRBD1	TRBV6-5	TRBJ1-1	many	CASSSRQGVLNTEAFF	TGTGCCAGCAGTTCCCGACAGGGGGTTTTGAACACTGAAGCTTTCTTT
.	TRBV10-3	TRBJ1-2	.	CAISESSYGYTF	TGTGCCATCAGTGAGTCCAGCTATGGCTACACCTTC
.	TRBV20-1	TRBJ2-7	many	CSAGTTQKWAVSYEQYF	TGCAGTGCTGGGACAACGCAAAAGTGGGCGGTTTCCTACGAGCAGTACTTC
.	TRBV27	TRBJ2-7	many	CASSLSGAGNEQYF	TGTGCCAGCAGTTTATCTGGGGCGGGCAACGAGCAGTACTTC
.	TRBV5-1	TRBJ2-3	many	CASSFSDRKTDTQYF	TGCGCCAGCAGCTTCTCCGACAGAAAGACAGATACGCAGTATTTT
.	TRBV21-1	TRBJ2-4	.	CASSKGQGRAKKIQYF	TGTGCCAGCAGCAAAGGACAGGGTCGGGCCAAAAAAATTCAGTACTTC
TRBD1	TRBV6-2/TRBV6-3	TRBJ1-1	many	CASRTGVEAFF	TGTGCCAGCAGGACAGGGGTTGAAGCTTTCTTT
TRBD1	TRBV6-5	TRBJ1-5	many	CASRAGQNPLGPQHF	TGTGCCAGCAGAGCGGGACAGAACCCCCTGGGGCCCCAGCATTTT
TRBD1	TRBV6-6	TRBJ1-5	many	CASSPPGDSTEHF	TGTGCCAGCAGCCCACCAGGGGACAGTACAGAGCATTTT
.	TRBV5-6	TRBJ2-5	many	CASSFSGPETQYF	TGTGCCAGCAGCTTTTCGGGCCCAGAGACCCAGTACTTC
.	TRBV30	TRBJ1-5	.	CAWARRERPNQPQHF	TGTGCCTGGGCCCGCCGGGAGCGCCCCAATCAGCCCCAGCATTTT
.	TRBV9	TRBJ1-1	many	CASSVEDGNTEAFF	TGTGCCAGCAGCGTAGAGGATGGGAACACTGAAGCTTTCTTT
.	TRBV12-3/TRBV12-4	TRBJ2-3	many	CASSFQGVPSTDTQYF	TGTGCCAGCAGTTTCCAAGGGGTACCTAGCACAGATACGCAGTATTTT